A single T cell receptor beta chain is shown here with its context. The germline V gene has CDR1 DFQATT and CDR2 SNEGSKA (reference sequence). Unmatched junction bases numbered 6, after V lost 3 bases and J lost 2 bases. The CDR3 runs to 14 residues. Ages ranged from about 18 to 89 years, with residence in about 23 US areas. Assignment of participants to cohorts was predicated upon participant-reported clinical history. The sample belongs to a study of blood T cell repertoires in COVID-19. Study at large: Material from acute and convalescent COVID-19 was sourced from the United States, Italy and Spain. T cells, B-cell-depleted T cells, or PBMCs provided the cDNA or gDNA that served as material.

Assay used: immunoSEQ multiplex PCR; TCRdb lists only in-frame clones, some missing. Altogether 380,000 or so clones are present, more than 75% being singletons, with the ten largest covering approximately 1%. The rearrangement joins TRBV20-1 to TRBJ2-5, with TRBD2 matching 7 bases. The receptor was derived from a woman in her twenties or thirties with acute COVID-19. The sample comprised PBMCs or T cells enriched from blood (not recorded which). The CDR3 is CSASGASGQETQYF. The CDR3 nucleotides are TGCAGTGCTAGTGGGGCTAGCGGACAAGAGACCCAGTACTTC.